Included here is one T cell receptor beta chain sequence, with context. The antigen remains undetermined. This sample stems from a study of graft-versus-host responses after intestinal transplantation. Study background: Multivisceral, liver-intestinal, or isolated intestinal transplants were received by the recipients. Tacrolimus plus steroids were given to all recipients for 3 to 4 years, preceded by anti-thymocyte globulin induction.

CDR3 size: 16 residues. Study observations and caveats: Recipient marrow harbored GvH clones, some of which surfaced first in ileum or blood.

Only in-frame clones appear in the TCRdb table, and some are missing; sequencing was by immunoSEQ multiplex PCR. This sample yields tens of thousands of clones, of which about four fifths are seen a single time; about 0.42% belongs to the top ten. The sequence was collected from a human donor who was the organ donor for an intestinal transplant. The sample was unstimulated CD4+ T cells sorted from spleen or lymph node cells, taken before transplant. The chain has TRBV21-1 and TRBJ2-1; the DNA was not compared with TRBD1, the D call given in the table. TRBV21-1 has pseudogene status. The CDR3 reads CASSVPGQANGNEQFF. The CDR3 nucleotides are TGTGCCAGCAGCGTACCGGGACAGGCAAATGGCAATGAGCAGTTCTTC.